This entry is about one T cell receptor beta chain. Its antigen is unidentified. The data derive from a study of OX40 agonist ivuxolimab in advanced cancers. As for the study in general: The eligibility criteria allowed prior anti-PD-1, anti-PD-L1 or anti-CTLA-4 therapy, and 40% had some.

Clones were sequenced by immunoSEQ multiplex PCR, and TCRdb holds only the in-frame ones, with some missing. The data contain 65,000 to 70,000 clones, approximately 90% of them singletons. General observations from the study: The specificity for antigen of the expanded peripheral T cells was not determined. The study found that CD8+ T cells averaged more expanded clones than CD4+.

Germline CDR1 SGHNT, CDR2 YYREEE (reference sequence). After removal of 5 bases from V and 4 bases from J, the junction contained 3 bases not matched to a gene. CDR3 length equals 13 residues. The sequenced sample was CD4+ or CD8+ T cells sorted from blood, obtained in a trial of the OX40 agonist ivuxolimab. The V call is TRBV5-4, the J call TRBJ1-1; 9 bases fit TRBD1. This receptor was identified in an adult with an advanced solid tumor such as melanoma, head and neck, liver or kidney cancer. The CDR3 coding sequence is TGTGCCAGCAGTAAGACAGGGGGCACTGAAGCTTTCTTT. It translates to CASSKTGGTEAFF.